This T cell receptor (beta chain) was obtained from a study of cytomegalovirus exposure and HLA in healthy donors. Study-wide background: Genotyping showed approximately 81% of over 350 donors falling in the Caucasian-associated ancestry cluster. Study observations and caveats: Using a false discovery rate of 0.05, a later analysis showed that about 16,000 TCR beta sequences were associated with HLA alleles.

With 0 bases removed from V and 7 bases from J, the gap between germline ends came to 16 bases. CDR3 length equals 15 residues. Germline V gene data show CDR1 as SGHRS and CDR2 as YFSETQ. The PCR used 60 Vbeta and 13 Jbeta primers. Sequenced by immunoSEQ multiplex PCR; TCRdb stores in-frame clones only, minus some. This sample yields a few hundred thousand clones, of which about 86% are seen a single time; around 8% belongs to the top ten. Concerning this clone itself: Antigen: not known.

The receptor's source is a woman aged 60-75 years in good health and CMV-seropositive. This chain uses TRBV5-1 with TRBJ1-2; D is undetermined. Sequenced input: PBMCs. For the CDR3, the DNA is TGCGCCAGCAGCTTGGGACGACTATTATCTGGTGGCTACACCTTC. It specifies CASSLGRLLSGGYTF.